The clone carrying this T cell receptor (beta chain) occurred a few times. Its cognate antigen is unknown. Each cDNA molecule carried a unique molecular identifier. TCRdb re-analysed the 5' RACE reads in MiXCR, keeping a single row per CDR3 protein. The sample lists tens of thousands of distinct CDR3 sequences, over 5% occurring once. This sample was included in a study of early T cells in non-severe SARS-CoV-2 infection. Overall study: From unsorted whole blood, bulk RNA was sequenced, and the chains remained unpaired. Regarding the study as a whole: Database matching using VDJdb favored anti-spike CD8 responses, with private and CD4 specificities left missing.

The V segment lost 4 bases and the J segment 1 base; nucleotides outside the gene matches: 13. Germline loops: CDR1 SGHAT, CDR2 FQNNGV. The CDR3 runs 19 residues. The rearrangement joins TRBV11-2 to TRBJ2-4; 10 bases agree with TRBD2. This TCR derives from an adult who was a healthcare worker with PCR-confirmed SARS-CoV-2 infection or an uninfected control (not recorded which). Sequencing was carried out using whole blood. For the CDR3, the DNA is TGTGCCAGCAGCTACCTAGCGGGAGTAGGGAAGGGGGCCAAAAACATTCAGTACTTC. Its protein product is CASSYLAGVGKGAKNIQYF.